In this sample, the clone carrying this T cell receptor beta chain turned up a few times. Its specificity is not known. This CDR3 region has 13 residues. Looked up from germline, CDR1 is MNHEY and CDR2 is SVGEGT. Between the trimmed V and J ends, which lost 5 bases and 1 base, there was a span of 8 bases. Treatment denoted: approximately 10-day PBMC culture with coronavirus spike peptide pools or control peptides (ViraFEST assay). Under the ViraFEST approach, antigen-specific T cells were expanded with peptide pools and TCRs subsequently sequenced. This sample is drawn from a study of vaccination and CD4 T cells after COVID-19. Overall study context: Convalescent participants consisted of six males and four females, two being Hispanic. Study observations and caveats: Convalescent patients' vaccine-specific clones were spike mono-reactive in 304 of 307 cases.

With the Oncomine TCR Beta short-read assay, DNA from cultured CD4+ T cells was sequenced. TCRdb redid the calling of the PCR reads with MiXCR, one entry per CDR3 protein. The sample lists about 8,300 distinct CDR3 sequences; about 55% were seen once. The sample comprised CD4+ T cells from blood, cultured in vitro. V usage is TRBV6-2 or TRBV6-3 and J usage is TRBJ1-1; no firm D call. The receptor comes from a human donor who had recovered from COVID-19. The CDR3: CASSDQANTEAFF. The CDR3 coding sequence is TGTGCCAGCAGTGACCAGGCGAACACTGAAGCTTTCTTT.